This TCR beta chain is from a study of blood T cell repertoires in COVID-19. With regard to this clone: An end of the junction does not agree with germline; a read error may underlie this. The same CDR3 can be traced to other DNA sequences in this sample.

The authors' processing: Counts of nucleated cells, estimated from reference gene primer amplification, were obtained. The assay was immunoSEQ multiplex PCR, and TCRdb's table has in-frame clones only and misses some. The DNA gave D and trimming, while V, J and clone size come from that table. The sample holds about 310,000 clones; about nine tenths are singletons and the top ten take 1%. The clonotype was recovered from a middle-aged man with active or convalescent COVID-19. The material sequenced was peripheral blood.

CDR3 bases: TGTGCCAGCAGTCAAGGACAGGGGAGGGGAAACACCATATATTTT. Translating it yields CASSQGQGRGNTIYF. V gene TRBV3-1 (or the pseudogene TRBV3-2) combines with J gene TRBJ1-3, with 9 bases fitting TRBD1. Germline CDR1 reads LGHDT; CDR2 reads YNNKEL (reference sequence). The CDR3 has 15 residues.